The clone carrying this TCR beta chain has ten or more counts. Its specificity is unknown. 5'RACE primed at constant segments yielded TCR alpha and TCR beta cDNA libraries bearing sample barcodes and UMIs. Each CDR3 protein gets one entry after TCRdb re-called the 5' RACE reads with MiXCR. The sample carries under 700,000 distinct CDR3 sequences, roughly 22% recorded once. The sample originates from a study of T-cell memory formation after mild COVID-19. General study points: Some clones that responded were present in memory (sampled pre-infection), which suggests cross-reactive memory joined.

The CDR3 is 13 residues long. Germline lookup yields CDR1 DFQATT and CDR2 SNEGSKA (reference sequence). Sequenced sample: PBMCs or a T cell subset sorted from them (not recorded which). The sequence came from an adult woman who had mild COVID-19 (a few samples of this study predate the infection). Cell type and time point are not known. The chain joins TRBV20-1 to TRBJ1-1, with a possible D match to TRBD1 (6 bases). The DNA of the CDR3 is TGCAGCGAAAGTGACAGGTTTTTAACTGAAGCTTTCTTT. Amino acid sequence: CSESDRFLTEAFF.